A selection of T cell receptor beta chains follows, all from one sample in a study of T cell responses to AZD1222 COVID-19 vaccine. The method was immunoSEQ multiplex PCR; TCRdb's version includes in-frame clones alone and lacks a portion of them. The sample records around 130,000 clones, 70% to 90% being singletons. The sequences come from peripheral blood, collected on day 0 of AZD1222 vaccination. The receptors were gathered from an adult in good health. Both conserved end residues are part of each CDR3. A D gene is named only where the DNA matches it firmly. Clone size, where shown, is once, few, many, or a class for clones that have expanded.

TRBV4-3,NA,TRBJ1-2,NA,TGCGCCAGCAGCGGGGCGAGGACAGACCTCTATGGCTACACCTTC,CASSGARTDLYGYTF
TRBV6-4,TRBD1,TRBJ1-5,NA,TGTGCCAGCAGTGGTGCAGGGGGGGGCAATCAGCCCCAGCATTTT,CASSGAGGGNQPQHF
TRBV6-1,NA,TRBJ2-7,NA,TGTGCCAGCAGTGAAGTAGGCAATTCCTACGAGCAGTACTTC,CASSEVGNSYEQYF
TRBV19,TRBD1,TRBJ1-5,NA,TGTGCCAGTAGTAAACCCAATCTATCGACAGGGAGAGTGGCATTTGGTTATCAGCCCCAGCATTTT,CASSKPNLSTGRVAFGYQPQHF
TRBV6-5,NA,TRBJ1-2,few,TGTGCCAGCAGTTACTCGTTGGGTCCCAATGGCTACACCTTC,CASSYSLGPNGYTF
TRBV24-1,TRBD1,TRBJ1-2,NA,TGTGCCACCGAAGGACAGGGTGCTAACTATGGCTACACCTTC,CATEGQGANYGYTF
TRBV5-4,NA,TRBJ1-1,NA,TGTGCCAGCAGCTTGCGTCCCAACACTGAAGCTTTCTTT,CASSLRPNTEAFF
TRBV27,NA,TRBJ1-4,NA,TGTGCCAGCAGGAGTTCGAAGGGGCTGGTTGAAAAACTGTTTTTT,CASRSSKGLVEKLFF
TRBV7-9,NA,TRBJ1-6,NA,TGTGCCAGCAGCCCCCCCCGGGGGGATCCCAACAATTCACCCCTCCACTTT,CASSPPRGDPNNSPLHF
TRBV7-8,NA,TRBJ2-2,NA,TGTGCCAGCAGCTTATCCGGAGGTATGACCGCGACGACCGGGGAGCTGTTTTTT,CASSLSGGMTATTGELFF